This TCR beta chain was retrieved from a study of shared clonotypes between healthy human individuals. Once extracted for a subset, genomic DNA was divided evenly among several immunoSEQ plates. Here immunoSEQ multiplex PCR was the method, and the copy in TCRdb shows in-frame clones only, minus some. This sample has around 1.1 million clones, with approximately 78% found just once. Trimming cost V 3 bases and J 0 bases, with 11 bases left between them. The CDR3 contains 16 residues. The germline V gene encodes CDR1 SEHNR and CDR2 FQNEAQ (reference sequence). The source material was memory CD4+ T cells from PBMCs. Subset of the sample: CD45RA-negative fraction. This sequence was found in a man between 18 and 29 years old in good health. Some clones in this sample may be carry-over from other donors' samples. The rearrangement links TRBV7-9 to TRBJ2-2; D gene uncertain. The CDR3 region has the DNA TGTGCCAGCAGCTTTACACTTACCGCGAACACCGGGGAGCTGTTTTTT. Its translation: CASSFTLTANTGELFF.